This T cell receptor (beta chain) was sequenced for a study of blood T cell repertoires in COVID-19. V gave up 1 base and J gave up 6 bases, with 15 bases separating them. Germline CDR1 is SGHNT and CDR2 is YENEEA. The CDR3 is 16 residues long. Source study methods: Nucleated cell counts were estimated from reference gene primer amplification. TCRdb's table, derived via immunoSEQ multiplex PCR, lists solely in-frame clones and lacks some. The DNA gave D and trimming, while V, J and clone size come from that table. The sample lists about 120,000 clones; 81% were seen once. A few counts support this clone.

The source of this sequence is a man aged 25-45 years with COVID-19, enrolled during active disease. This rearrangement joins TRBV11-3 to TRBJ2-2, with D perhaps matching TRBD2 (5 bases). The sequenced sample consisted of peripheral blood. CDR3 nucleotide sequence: TGTGCCAGCAGCTTAGGAAGTCTGCGGCGGGCCGGGGAGCTGTTTTTT. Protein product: CASSLGSLRRAGELFF.